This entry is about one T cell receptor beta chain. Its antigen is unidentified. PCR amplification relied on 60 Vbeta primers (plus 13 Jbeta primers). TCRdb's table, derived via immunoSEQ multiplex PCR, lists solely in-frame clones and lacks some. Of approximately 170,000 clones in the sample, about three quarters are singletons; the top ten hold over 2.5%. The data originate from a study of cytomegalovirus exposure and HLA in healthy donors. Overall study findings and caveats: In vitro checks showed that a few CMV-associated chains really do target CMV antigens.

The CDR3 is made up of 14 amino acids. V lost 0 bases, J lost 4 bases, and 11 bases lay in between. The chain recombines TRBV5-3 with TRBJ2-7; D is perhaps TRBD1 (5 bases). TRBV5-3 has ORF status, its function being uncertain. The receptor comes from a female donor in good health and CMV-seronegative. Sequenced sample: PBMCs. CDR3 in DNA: TGTGCCAGAAGCTTGGTTTGCAGGGTGTACGAGCAGTACTTC. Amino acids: CARSLVCRVYEQYF.